This paragraph reports one TCR beta chain. This sample was taken from a study of early T cells in non-severe SARS-CoV-2 infection. Per germline, CDR1 LNHDA and CDR2 SQIVND (reference sequence). Deletions cut 8 bases from V and 3 bases from J, with 13 bases between. The CDR3 runs to 13 residues. TCRdb independently ran MiXCR on the 5' RACE reads; one entry per CDR3 protein. The sample records 68,000 or so distinct CDR3 sequences, approximately 13% being singletons. This sequence was found in an adult who was a healthcare worker with PCR-confirmed SARS-CoV-2 infection or an uninfected control (not recorded which). The V call is TRBV19, the J call TRBJ1-2, with D tentatively TRBD1 (5 bases). The specimen sequenced was whole blood. CDR3 in DNA: TGTGCCAGTTCAACCCGGGGGTACTATGGCTACACCTTC. It translates to CASSTRGYYGYTF.